The 13 T cell receptor beta chains presented below share a single source sample, sequenced in a study of CD8+CD57+ T cells in acquired aplastic anemia. Study observations and caveats: CD8+CD57+ cells showed decreased diversity compared with total CD4+ and CD8+ cells in patients.

Sequencing involved patients with CD8+CD57+ cell expansion previously shown by flow cytometry. No antigen has been identified for these receptors. It was genomic DNA that served as the template for profiling TCR beta VDJ and CDR3. MiXCR, run by TCRdb on the reads, gives a single entry per CDR3 protein. The top ten clones hold about 89% of a sample with roughly 20,000 distinct CDR3 sequences, 30% to 40% of them seen once. Sample: CD8+CD57+ T cells sorted from PBMCs. As to subset: bead-enriched CD8+CD57+ effector memory T cells from SAA patients. The source is a human donor with aplastic anemia.

This clonotype was counted between two and nine times. The chain's CDR3 is CSASPSAGRREQYF. In DNA, the CDR3 is TGCAGTGCTAGCCCCTCAGCGGGGAGGAGGGAGCAGTACTTC. This chain connects TRBV20-1 to TRBJ2-7, with 7 bases that match TRBD2. After removal of 3 bases from V and 7 bases from J, the junction contained 12 bases not matched to a gene. CDR3 length: 14 residues. The germline CDR1 and CDR2 sequences are DFQATT and SNEGSKA (reference sequence).

As concerns this clonotype: Because it lacks the conserved phenylalanine or tryptophan at the end, this CDR3 is likely a read error. The chain employs TRBV20-1 and TRBJ2-1; D uncertain. This CDR3 is 13 amino acids long. V lost 0 bases and J 10 bases, leaving 13 bases between the germline ends. CDR1 and CDR2 (germline): DFQATT, SNEGSKA (reference sequence). Written as DNA, the CDR3 is TGCAGTGCTAGAGACTCGCTGGGAAGCGAGCAGTTCCTC. Translation: CSARDSLGSEQFL.

This clonotype was counted only a few times. This chain links TRBV6-5 with TRBJ1-6; 7 positions match TRBD1. The CDR3 runs 16 residues. Germline CDR1 is MNHEY and CDR2 is SVGAGI. V shed 4 bases, J shed 8 bases, and the junction held 11 bases outside the gene matches. The CDR3 is CASSSSGGGLDSPLHF. CDR3 in DNA: TGTGCCAGCAGTTCCTCAGGGGGAGGGTTGGATTCACCCCTCCACTTT.

This clonotype showed up just a few times. The J gene is TRBJ2-7, the V gene TRBV5-1; tentatively, D is TRBD2 (5 bases). The CDR3 runs 15 residues. Trimming cost V 0 bases and J 6 bases, with 16 bases left between them. Per the germline V gene, CDR1 is SGHRS and CDR2 is YFSETQ. The CDR3 reads CASSLGATRTGEQYF. In DNA form, the CDR3 reads TGCGCCAGCAGCTTGGGGGCCACTAGGACGGGCGAGCAGTACTTC.

This clonotype was seen a few times. The rearrangement uses TRBV20-1 and TRBJ2-5, with 13 bases that match TRBD2. Trimming removed 0 bases from V and 5 bases from J; junction bases left unmatched: 6. There are 16 residues in the CDR3. Germline CDR1 DFQATT, CDR2 SNEGSKA (reference sequence). CDR3 residues: CSARDFTSGRVETQYF. Here the CDR3 DNA reads TGCAGTGCTAGAGATTTCACTAGCGGGAGGGTGGAGACCCAGTACTTC.

CDR3 in amino acids: CASSPQTGVGYGYTF. The CDR3 DNA is TGTGCCAGCAGCCCACAGACAGGGGTGGGCTATGGCTACACCTTC. This sequence joins TRBV14 and TRBJ1-2; 8 nucleotides line up with TRBD1. There are 15 residues in the CDR3. Germline V lookup: CDR1 SGHDN, CDR2 FVKESK. V was pared by 4 bases and J by 4 bases, with 8 bases of the junction left unmatched.

This clonotype appeared a few times. The V call is TRBV12-5, the J call TRBJ2-7, with D perhaps matching TRBD1 (6 bases). The V end was cut by 7 bases, the J end by 5 bases, with 12 bases between. The CDR3 length is 12 residues. Germline CDR1 and CDR2: LGHNT and FRNRAP. Written as DNA, the CDR3 is TGTGCTAGTGCCTTACAGGGAAACGAGCAGTACTTC. This gives the protein CASALQGNEQYF.

The gene calls are TRBV7-2 and TRBJ2-7, with 8 bases matching TRBD1. The ends lost 4 bases at V and 3 bases at J; junction bases unmatched: 5. The CDR3 is 14 amino acids. Germline CDR1 and CDR2: SGHTA and FQGNSA. CDR3 region: CASSSRGTGYEQYF. The CDR3 DNA reads TGTGCCAGCAGCTCCAGGGGGACAGGCTACGAGCAGTACTTC. Variable domain in full (rest from reference TRBV7-2 and TRBJ2-7): GAGVSQSPSNKVTEKGKDVELRCDPISGHTALYWYRQSLGQGLEFLIYFQGNSAPDKSGLPSDRFSAERTGGSVSTLTIQRTQQEDSAVYLCASSSRGTGYEQYFGPGTRLTVT.

This clonotype has just one count. The V gene is TRBV27, the J gene TRBJ2-7; either TRBD1 or TRBD2 may fit D (5 bases each). Germline-derived CDR1 and CDR2 are MNHEY and SMNVEV (reference sequence). CDR3 size: 13 residues. Trimming left V 2 bases short and J 1 base short, with 6 bases between. In nucleotides, the CDR3 is TGTGCCAGCAGTTTAGGGGGTTCCTACGAGCAGTACTTC. Residues: CASSLGGSYEQYF.

The chain links TRBV9 to TRBJ2-3; D is unresolved. The germline V and J ends were trimmed by 1 base and 5 bases, with 14 bases remaining between them. CDR1 SGDLS and CDR2 YYNGEE come from the germline V gene. This CDR3 comprises 15 residues. The CDR3 sequence: CASSVRNLGIDTQYF. In DNA, the CDR3 is TGTGCCAGCAGCGTACGGAATTTGGGTATAGATACGCAGTATTTT.

The chain has TRBV12-3 or TRBV12-4 and TRBJ1-2; D unclear. The CDR3 length is 11 residues. V was pared by 8 bases and J by 5 bases, with 9 bases between. As DNA, the CDR3 is TGTGCCAGCGCCACCGGGTATGGCTACACCTTC. The encoded protein is CASATGYGYTF.

This clonotype was seen only once. The J gene is TRBJ1-5, the V gene TRBV7-3; no firm D call. The V end lost 2 bases, the J end lost 7 bases, and 9 bases lay between the germline ends. The CDR3 sequence is 13 residues long. Germline V gene data show CDR1 as SGHTA and CDR2 as FQGTGA. In DNA, the CDR3 is TGTGCCAGCAGCTTATTCCAGACGCAGCCCCAGCATTTT. Its translation is CASSLFQTQPQHF.

This clonotype was counted ten times or more. The V gene is TRBV2, the J gene TRBJ2-2, with D possibly matching TRBD2 (5 bases). The CDR3 totals 14 residues. With 8 bases removed from V and 2 bases from J, the gap between germline ends came to 12 bases. Germline values: CDR1 SNHLY, CDR2 FYNNEI. CDR3 DNA: TGTGCCAGCGAGGGTAGAAAAAACACCGGGGAGCTGTTTTTT. This translates into CASEGRKNTGELFF.